Following are 6 T cell receptor beta chains from one sample sequenced in a study of response to subunit inactivated influenza vaccine. TCRdb recomputed calls from the RT-PCR reads with MiXCR, one row per CDR3 protein. The sample includes over 300,000 distinct CDR3 sequences, 20% to 25% seen only once; the top ten take roughly 10%. The sequencing here drew on PBMCs from blood, taken approximately 20 months after vaccination. All receptors derive from a man between 50 and 75 years old who received an inactivated influenza vaccine.

V is TRBV6-5 and J is TRBJ1-1; D ambiguous. Germline V gene lookup returns CDR1 MNHEY and CDR2 SVGAGI. The CDR3 extends over 17 amino acids. Trimming cost V 2 bases and J 4 bases, with 20 bases left between them. The CDR3 reads CASSYPTKGYDSTEAFF. In nucleotides, the CDR3 is TGTGCCAGCAGTTACCCGACGAAGGGCTACGATTCCACTGAAGCTTTCTTT.

The V gene is TRBV29-1, the J gene TRBJ2-7; 10 bases are a match to TRBD2. CDR1 SQVTM and CDR2 ANQGSEA come from the germline V gene. The CDR3 consists of 15 residues. With 0 bases clipped from V and 2 bases from J, the junction kept 4 bases outside the gene matches. CDR3 nucleotides: TGCAGCGTTGAAGAACTAGCGGGGCCCGCCTACGAGCAGTACTTC. Amino acids: CSVEELAGPAYEQYF.

This clonotype was picked up a small number of times. V gene TRBV13 combines with J gene TRBJ1-6, with D perhaps matching TRBD1 (5 bases). The V gene's germline CDR1 is PRHDT and CDR2 FYEKMQ (reference sequence). The ends were cut back, 1 base at V and 5 bases at J, with 9 bases in the middle. This CDR3 is 15 amino acids long. The CDR3 here is CASSLDPGDNSPLHF. The CDR3 DNA reads as TGTGCCAGCAGCTTAGATCCGGGGGATAATTCACCCCTCCACTTT.

This clonotype was recorded many times. This chain uses TRBV6-2 or TRBV6-3 with TRBJ2-2; 8 nucleotides match TRBD1. The CDR3 loop spans 16 amino acids. The J segment lost 0 bases and the V segment lost 5 bases, leaving 5 bases of the junction unmatched. Germline V CDR1 and CDR2: MNHEY, SVGEGT. In nucleotides, the CDR3 is TGTGCCAGCAGTCCTCAGGGGGCGTCGAACACCGGGGAGCTGTTTTTT. Its protein is CASSPQGASNTGELFF.

This clonotype showed up just a few times. The chain uses TRBV6-2 or TRBV6-3 and TRBJ2-7, with D uncertain. With 2 bases removed from V and 2 bases from J, the gap between germline ends came to 4 bases. The V gene's germline CDR1 is MNHEY and CDR2 SVGEGT. The CDR3 consists of 12 residues. The CDR3 sequence is CASSYEAYEQYF. In DNA form, the CDR3 reads TGTGCCAGCAGTTACGAAGCCTACGAGCAGTACTTC.

The rearrangement joins TRBV29-1 to TRBJ1-1, with TRBD1 identical over 9 bases. This CDR3 has 16 amino acids. V dropped 6 bases and J dropped 1; count of bases not matched to a gene: 12. Germline CDR1 is SQVTM and CDR2 is ANQGSEA. The CDR3 bases are TGCAGCGTCCGGGGGGACAGGGAATATTGGAACACTGAAGCTTTCTTT. Protein: CSVRGDREYWNTEAFF.